Below are 5 T cell receptor beta chains sequenced from a single sample in a study of memory CD4+ T cells and cytomegalovirus serostatus. The protocol was immunoSEQ multiplex PCR, while the TCRdb copy is restricted to in-frame clones and leaves out a portion. The sample has 35,000 to 50,000 clones, over 70% seen once. The sort gate was single viable CD3+CD4+CD8-CD45RO+ cells for memory CD4+ T cells. Material: memory CD4+ T cells from blood. The receptors were sampled from an adult in good health and CMV-seronegative.

The chain uses TRBV11-2 and TRBJ1-6; D is unclear. This CDR3 is 12 amino acids long. CDR1 and CDR2 from the germline V gene are SGHAT and FQNNGV. V was trimmed by 7 bases and J by 8 bases, leaving 9 bases between them. CDR3 DNA: TGTGCCAGCAACTCAGGAGATTCACCCCTCCACTTT. As protein: CASNSGDSPLHF. The entire variable domain, with the rest obtained from reference TRBV11-2 and TRBJ1-6, is as follows: EAGVAQSPRYKIIEKRQSVAFWCNPISGHATLYWYQQILGQGPKLLIQFQNNGVVDDSQLPKDRFSAERLKGVDSTLKIQPAKLEDSAVYLCASNSGDSPLHFGNGTRLTVT.

The rearrangement links TRBV2 to TRBJ2-6; D is unclear. The CDR3 sequence is 16 residues long. Germline V gives CDR1 SNHLY, CDR2 FYNNEI. V lost 1 base, J lost 2 bases, and 9 bases lay in between. In DNA form, the CDR3 reads TGTGCCAGCAGTGAAGGTTCCAGGACTGGGGCCAACGTCCTGACTTTC. Its protein product is CASSEGSRTGANVLTF.

This clone was found a few times. The chain combines TRBV6-1 with TRBJ2-2, with 8 bases that match TRBD2. Germline assignment: CDR1 MNHNS and CDR2 SASEGT. V dropped 3 bases and J dropped 6; count of bases not matched to a gene: 6. The CDR3 is 15 residues long. CDR3 in DNA: TGTGCCAGCAGTGAGCGGGGGGCCGTGGCCGGGGAGCTGTTTTTT. Its protein is CASSERGAVAGELFF.

The genes are TRBV5-1 and TRBJ2-2; 7 nucleotides line up with TRBD1. This CDR3 is built from 17 residues. The germline V gene has CDR1 SGHRS and CDR2 YFSETQ. With V trimmed by 3 bases and J by 5 bases, 13 bases remained unmatched. The CDR3 here is CASSSSVTGLGTGELFF. The CDR3 DNA reads as TGCGCCAGCAGCTCTTCTGTGACAGGGTTGGGTACCGGGGAGCTGTTTTTT.

This clone was counted a few times. J is TRBJ1-2 and V is TRBV6-1; D not resolved. CDR1 is MNHNS and CDR2 is SASEGT in the germline V gene. This CDR3 spans 17 amino acids. V was shortened by 0 bases and J by 4 bases, with 18 bases between the two germline ends. The CDR3 DNA is TGTGCCAGCAGTGAAGCTCGGGTTCCTGGCAGCGTCTATGGCTACACCTTC. Protein sequence: CASSEARVPGSVYGYTF.